The sequence of this T cell receptor (beta chain) was determined in a study of T cells in Graves' hyperthyroidism and ophthalmopathy. Ophthalmopathy patients showed a Clinical Activity Score of at least 3, NOSPECS grade of at least 4 and duration under 3 months. Investigators excluded patients with uncontrolled infection, other autoimmune disease, pregnancy or lactation. For the diagnoses, clinical symptoms, serum thyroxine and TRAb, thyroid ultrasound and orbital computed tomography were used. The TCR beta CDR3 regions underwent amplification using RNA transcripts as the source. HTBI primers were used for first-round RT-PCR of the TCR CDR3. TCRdb fed the multiplex PCR reads into MiXCR, producing one record per CDR3 protein. This table has approximately 600,000 distinct CDR3 sequences, more than 13% appearing once. The V and J ends lost 5 bases and 8 bases respectively, with 12 bases between them. Germline CDR1 is SEHNR and CDR2 is FQNEAQ (reference sequence). This CDR3 spans 13 amino acids.

In its sample, this clonotype was seen many times. Its antigen is currently unknown. Findings of the study overall: Ophthalmopathy, which appeared later, was predicted by the model a median around 6.5 months before onset.

The TCR was taken from a woman aged 18-35 years with Graves' ophthalmopathy. The source material was blood. The chain recombines TRBV7-9 with TRBJ1-4; no reliable D call. CDR3 loop: CASSAYQEEKLFF. The CDR3, as DNA: TGTGCCAGCAGCGCTTATCAGGAAGAAAAACTGTTTTTT.